The clone carrying this T cell receptor (beta chain) has at least ten counts. Its target is not known. This CDR3 contains 16 residues. Between the trimmed V and J ends, which lost 0 bases and 3 bases, there was a span of 12 bases. Germline V gives CDR1 LNHNV, CDR2 YYDKDF (reference sequence). A single record per CDR3 protein comes from TCRdb applying MiXCR to the RACE reads. This sample carries approximately 60,000 distinct CDR3 sequences, approximately 9.9% of them seen once, and the ten largest clones take about 8.9%. The record originates from a study of human T cells and chemical hapten exposure. Study-level background: A roughly 2 cm by roughly 2 cm inner upper arm patch received 2% DPC for sensitization. Weekly diphenylcyclopropenone doses were given to patients' scalps across the roughly 25-week study. Study outcomes and limitations: Donors' alopecia may make their immune response differ from healthy people's.

Documented time point: pre-sensitization, week 0. The sample's treatment: therapeutic diphenylcyclopropenone sensitization with weekly scalp DPC. The receptor was derived from a man in his forties or fifties with alopecia areata. Some clones in this sample may be carry-over from other donors' samples. The V and J genes are TRBV15 and TRBJ2-1; D uncertain. The starting material was whole blood, obtained in connection with sensitization to the hapten diphenylcyclopropenone (DPC). The CDR3 sequence: CATSREERSYYNEQFF. CDR3 nucleotides: TGTGCCACCAGCAGAGAGGAAAGGTCGTACTACAATGAGCAGTTCTTC.